The 2 T cell receptor beta chains reported below all come from one sample, sequenced in a study of T-cell memory formation after mild COVID-19. TCRdb redid the calling of the 5' RACE reads with MiXCR, one entry per CDR3 protein. The data contain around 340,000 distinct CDR3 sequences, 12% to 15% of them seen just once; the ten biggest clones take up approximately 22%. Sequencing was performed on PBMCs or a T cell subset sorted from them (not recorded which). The receptors originated from a man between 18 and 29 years old who had mild COVID-19 (a few samples of this study predate the infection). Cell type and time point are not known.

This clonotype has a handful of counts. CDR3: CASRPGLAGSNEQFF. Here the CDR3 DNA reads TGTGCCAGCAGACCGGGACTAGCGGGCAGTAATGAGCAGTTCTTC. The chain combines TRBV6-5 with TRBJ2-1; TRBD2 matches 12 bases. The V gene's germline CDR1 is MNHEY and CDR2 SVGAGI. This CDR3 region has 15 residues. V lost 6 bases, J lost 7 bases, and 7 bases stayed unmatched.

The rearrangement links TRBV24-1 to TRBJ2-1; 7 bases line up with TRBD1. This CDR3 spans 14 amino acids. J was trimmed by 8 bases and V by 0 bases; bases with no gene match: 3. Germline values: CDR1 KGHDR, CDR2 SFDVKD. In DNA form, the CDR3 reads TGTGCCACCAGTGATTTGCGTACAGGGGATGAGCAGTTCTTC. As protein: CATSDLRTGDEQFF.